This T cell receptor (beta chain) was sequenced for a study of cytomegalovirus exposure and HLA in healthy donors. PCR involved 60 Vbeta and 13 Jbeta primers. Method: immunoSEQ multiplex PCR; TCRdb's copy keeps in-frame clones and lacks some. The sample yields about 150,000 clones, approximately 91% seen once. CDR1 and CDR2 (germline): SEHNR, FQNEAQ (reference sequence). Trimming cost V 4 bases and J 6 bases, with 9 bases left between them. The CDR3 consists of 12 residues. Material: PBMCs. The clonotype was recovered from a woman between 40 and 55 years old in good health and CMV-seronegative. The chain recombines TRBV7-9 with TRBJ1-1, with no clear D. In nucleotides, the CDR3 is TGTGCCAGCAGCTCCCTGGCCTCTGAAGCTTTCTTT. Protein sequence: CASSSLASEAFF.